This T cell receptor (beta chain) stems from a study of cytomegalovirus exposure and HLA in healthy donors. This clone occurred a few times. The primer mix had 60 Vbeta and 13 Jbeta primers. Here immunoSEQ multiplex PCR was the method, and the copy in TCRdb shows in-frame clones only, minus some. This repertoire shows roughly 200,000 clones, around 76% found once; its top ten account for around 1.9%. The CDR3 runs to 15 residues. Trimming removed 6 bases at V and 2 bases at J, with 15 bases between. In germline, CDR1 is MNHNS, CDR2 SASEGT. This sequence originates from a man aged 30 to 39 in good health and CMV-seronegative. The chain recombines TRBV6-1 with TRBJ2-3; D is possibly TRBD2 (5 bases). Sequenced: PBMCs. The CDR3 DNA follows: TGTGCCAGCAGCATCATCCTTAGCGACACAGATACGCAGTATTTT. Translating it yields CASSIILSDTDTQYF.